Below, 24 T cell receptor beta chains from the same sample are listed, as sequenced in a study of T cells after yellow fever vaccination. TCRdb ran MiXCR on the 5' RACE reads and lists one entry per CDR3 protein. The sample yields about 260,000 distinct CDR3 sequences, 10% to 15% seen once. Sequenced here: CD4+ T cells sorted from PBMCs, sampled 45 days after the yellow fever booster vaccination. These receptors all come from a man aged 25-45 years who received the YFV17D yellow fever vaccine.

The V call is TRBV18, the J call TRBJ2-7; possibly TRBD2 for D (6 bases). The V and J ends lost 3 bases and 5 bases respectively, with 14 bases between them. The CDR3 loop spans 14 amino acids. Per the germline V gene, CDR1 is KGHSH and CDR2 is LQKENI. CDR3 sequence reads: CASSPGTLRDEQYF. The CDR3 region has the DNA TGTGCCAGCTCACCCGGGACTCTACGGGACGAGCAGTACTTC.

This clonotype occurred a few times. The chain has TRBV20-1 and TRBJ2-1; D is perhaps TRBD2 (6 bases). The V end was cut by 0 bases, the J end by 7 bases, with 16 bases between. The CDR3 has 15 residues. The germline CDR1 and CDR2 sequences are DFQATT and SNEGSKA (reference sequence). CDR3 DNA sequence: TGCAGTGCTAGAGATGCGGGACCGCTCCCAAATGAGCAGTTCTTC. Translating gives CSARDAGPLPNEQFF.

There are many counts of this clonotype. The chain recombines TRBV12-3 or TRBV12-4 with TRBJ2-2; no definite D call. V was trimmed by 3 bases and J by 6 bases, leaving 5 bases between them. The CDR3 has 12 residues. Here the CDR3 DNA reads TGTGCCAGCAGTTTGCGATCCGGGGAGCTGTTTTTT. Its protein product is CASSLRSGELFF.

The chain couples TRBV7-2 to TRBJ2-3; the D is unclear. The CDR3 extends over 13 amino acids. V lost 10 bases to trimming and J lost 0 bases, with 11 bases between them. CDR1 and CDR2 from the germline V gene are SGHTA and FQGNSA. The CDR3 sequence is CATRRTSTDTQYF. The CDR3 coding sequence is TGTGCCACCCGGAGAACTAGCACAGATACGCAGTATTTT.

The chain joins TRBV2 to TRBJ2-1; tentatively, D is TRBD1 (5 bases). V gave up 8 bases and J gave up 0 bases, with 11 bases separating them. Germline V gene sequence: CDR1 SNHLY, CDR2 FYNNEI. The CDR3 covers 14 residues. This CDR3 reads CASAGQSSYNEQFF. The CDR3, as DNA: TGTGCCAGCGCCGGACAAAGCTCCTACAATGAGCAGTTCTTC.

This clonotype occurred a few times. The V call is TRBV7-8, the J call TRBJ2-2; D gene unclear. CDR3 length: 15 residues. V was pared by 5 bases and J by 4 bases, with 14 bases between. Germline assignment: CDR1 SGHVS and CDR2 FQNEAQ. Written as DNA, the CDR3 is TGTGCCAGCAGCCCGCGCATCTCCGGCACCGGGGAGCTGTTTTTT. This encodes CASSPRISGTGELFF.

There are a few counts of this clonotype. The chain employs TRBV20-1 and TRBJ2-5; the D gene is possibly TRBD2 (6 bases). This CDR3 region has 14 residues. V was trimmed by 6 bases and J by 5 bases, leaving 19 bases between them. The germline gives CDR1 DFQATT, CDR2 SNEGSKA (reference sequence). CDR3 sequence: CSASSAYRPETQYF. The CDR3 bases are TGCAGTGCCTCTAGCGCCTACCGCCCGGAGACCCAGTACTTC.

V is TRBV7-2 and J is TRBJ1-1; D might be TRBD1 (5 bases). The V gene's germline CDR1 is SGHTA and CDR2 FQGNSA. The CDR3 runs to 15 residues. Trimming took 3 bases from V and 0 from J, leaving 11 bases between them. The CDR3 here is CASSFIDRVNTEAFF. The CDR3 DNA reads as TGTGCCAGCAGCTTTATTGACAGAGTGAACACTGAAGCTTTCTTT.

This clonotype has only a few counts. The chain combines TRBV28 with TRBJ2-7; 8 positions agree with TRBD2. From germline, CDR1 is MDHEN and CDR2 SYDVKM. After removal of 2 bases from V and 7 bases from J, the junction contained 10 bases not matched to a gene. This CDR3 spans 15 amino acids. CDR3: CASSLGGGRMGEQYF. In nucleotides, the CDR3 is TGTGCCAGCAGTTTAGGGGGCGGGAGGATGGGGGAGCAGTACTTC.

V and J are TRBV10-2 and TRBJ2-1; 11 nucleotides line up with TRBD2. Germline CDR1 and CDR2: WSHSY and SAAADI. This CDR3 spans 13 amino acids. J gave up 9 bases and V 8 bases, and 6 bases lay outside the gene matches. The CDR3 coding sequence is TGCGCCAGCGTCGGGACTAGCGGCGGTGAGCAGTTCTTC. Translating it yields CASVGTSGGEQFF.

The rearrangement links TRBV10-3 to TRBJ1-4, with D maybe TRBD1 (6 bases). Germline V gene lookup returns CDR1 ENHRY and CDR2 SYGVKD. CDR3 size: 14 residues. V was cut by 0 bases and J by 8 bases, with 10 bases left in between. This chain's CDR3 is CAISESGQREKLFF. The CDR3 coding sequence is TGTGCCATCAGTGAGTCAGGACAGAGGGAAAAACTGTTTTTT.

J is TRBJ1-1 and V is TRBV20-1; no definite D call. Germline-derived CDR1 and CDR2 are DFQATT and SNEGSKA (reference sequence). Trimming shortened V by 4 bases and J by 0 bases, and 9 bases separated the two germline ends. The CDR3 totals 13 residues. CDR3 residues: CSANPHLNTEAFF. The CDR3 DNA reads TGCAGTGCTAACCCCCACCTGAACACTGAAGCTTTCTTT.

In its sample, this clonotype was seen many times. This rearrangement joins TRBV18 to TRBJ2-7, with 9 bases matching TRBD1. Looked up from germline, CDR1 is KGHSH and CDR2 is LQKENI. The CDR3 has 16 residues. Germline trimming cut 2 bases from V and 0 bases from J; bases unmatched to any gene: 5. CDR3 DNA sequence: TGTGCCAGCTCACCATTTCCGGGACAGGGCTCCTACGAGCAGTACTTC. Translating gives CASSPFPGQGSYEQYF.

The rearrangement links TRBV28 to TRBJ1-1; no clear D. The CDR3 is 14 residues long. Trimming removed 3 bases at V and 8 bases at J, with 16 bases between. In germline, CDR1 is MDHEN, CDR2 SYDVKM. The CDR3 region has the DNA TGTGCCAGCAGTTTGATGGAACTCAGCGGCGAAGCTTTCTTT. Encoded protein: CASSLMELSGEAFF.

This clonotype was counted a few times. The rearrangement joins TRBV24-1 to TRBJ2-2; D is possibly TRBD2 (5 bases). The CDR3 covers 13 residues. Germline V gene lookup returns CDR1 KGHDR and CDR2 SFDVKD. Trimming left V 6 bases short and J 7 bases short, with 11 bases between. Here the CDR3 DNA reads TGTGCCACCAGTCCGGGAACCCTCGGGGAGCTGTTTTTT. It translates to CATSPGTLGELFF.

This clonotype was seen ten or more times. The chain has TRBV6-5 and TRBJ1-1, with TRBD1 as a possible D gene (5 bases). Per germline, CDR1 MNHEY and CDR2 SVGAGI. The CDR3 contains 14 residues. Trimming shortened V by 3 bases and J by 4 bases, and 12 bases separated the two germline ends. The CDR3 region has the DNA TGTGCCAGCAGTTATTGGGGGGGAATCACTGAAGCTTTCTTT. It encodes CASSYWGGITEAFF.

The CDR3 loop is CASMAQGSGEQYF. DNA for the CDR3: TGTGCCAGTATGGCACAGGGCTCTGGGGAGCAGTACTTC. The chain is built from TRBV19 and TRBJ2-7; possible D gene TRBD1, 6 bases. Germline CDR1 and CDR2: LNHDA and SQIVND (reference sequence). Trimming shortened V by 7 bases and J by 7 bases, and 17 bases separated the two germline ends. The CDR3 covers 13 residues.

The chain couples TRBV5-1 to TRBJ1-4; TRBD1 matches 7 bases. This CDR3 spans 15 amino acids. With V trimmed by 2 bases and J by 5 bases, 6 bases remained unmatched. The V gene's germline CDR1 is SGHRS and CDR2 YFSETQ. CDR3 sequence reads: CASSFYRGSNEKLFF. CDR3 DNA: TGCGCCAGCAGCTTCTACAGGGGTTCCAATGAAAAACTGTTTTTT.

This rearrangement joins TRBV20-1 to TRBJ2-1, with 8 bases matching TRBD2. This CDR3 is built from 16 residues. Germline V lookup: CDR1 DFQATT, CDR2 SNEGSKA (reference sequence). V gave up 3 bases and J gave up 4 bases; unmatched junction bases: 11. The CDR3, as DNA: TGCAGTGCTAGGGACGGGAGGGCCCCCAGATACAATGAGCAGTTCTTC. This gives the protein CSARDGRAPRYNEQFF.

The chain is built from TRBV4-3 and TRBJ2-3; 12 nucleotides match TRBD2. Per the germline V gene, CDR1 is LGHNA and CDR2 is YSLEER. The CDR3 loop spans 19 amino acids. Losses at the gene ends were 3 bases for V and 4 bases for J; bases not matched to a gene: 14. The CDR3 region is CASSQRSLAGGPRADTQYF. DNA for the CDR3: TGCGCCAGCAGCCAGAGGTCCCTAGCGGGAGGGCCGCGAGCAGATACGCAGTATTTT.

This clonotype was found many times. The chain is built from TRBV6-2 or TRBV6-3 and TRBJ2-1; D uncertain. Trimming removed 6 bases from V and 5 bases from J, with 8 bases in between. This CDR3 is built from 12 residues. The germline CDR1 and CDR2 sequences are MNHEY and SVGEGT. CDR3 region: CASSQRDNEQFF. The CDR3 DNA reads as TGTGCCAGCAGCCAAAGGGACAATGAGCAGTTCTTC.

This clonotype was observed a handful of times. The V gene is TRBV20-1, the J gene TRBJ2-7; no clear D gene. There are 15 residues in the CDR3. Trimming removed 7 bases from V and 2 bases from J, with 21 bases in between. Per the germline V gene, CDR1 is DFQATT and CDR2 is SNEGSKA (reference sequence). CDR3 sequence reads: CSGLKRSARAYEQYF. DNA of the CDR3: TGCAGTGGCCTTAAAAGGAGCGCAAGGGCCTACGAGCAGTACTTC.

The V and J genes are TRBV7-2 and TRBJ1-4; 7 bases match TRBD1. In germline, CDR1 is SGHTA, CDR2 FQGNSA. The V and J ends lost 1 base and 8 bases, in that order; junction bases with no gene match: 7. The CDR3 extends over 15 amino acids. The CDR3 DNA follows: TGTGCCAGCAGCTTAGGGGACAGTGATTCCGAAAAACTGTTTTTT. Translation gives CASSLGDSDSEKLFF.

This clonotype has only one observation. It may be a read error: a sequence one base away is much more abundant. The chain is built from TRBV2 and TRBJ2-4; D is undetermined. There are 14 residues in the CDR3. The germline V gene encodes CDR1 SNHLY and CDR2 FYNNEI. The CDR3 reads CDSSVSEVRNIQYF. The DNA of the CDR3 is TGTGACAGCAGTGTGAGCGAGGTTCGAAACATTCAGTACTTC.